This T cell receptor beta chain was identified during a study of cytomegalovirus exposure and HLA in healthy donors. About the research overall: The roughly 700 first-cohort repertoires and the 95 to 150 validation repertoires shared the same platform, a later analysis reported.

Clones were read by immunoSEQ multiplex PCR, and TCRdb kept only the in-frame ones, dropping some. The data contain 130,000 to 150,000 clones, roughly 90% of them seen just once; the ten biggest clones take up 0.6% to 0.8%. Study conclusions and caveats: Many donors shared some public TCRs, even though most TCR sequences were rare. Through in vitro validation, a few CMV-associated chains were shown to be specific for CMV antigens.

This clone is a singleton in its sample. What it binds is not known. The identical CDR3 is also encoded by other nucleotide sequences in the sample. CDR3 length: 14 amino acids. Germline V gene sequence: CDR1 MRHNA, CDR2 SNTAGT. Deletions cut 2 bases from V and 3 bases from J, with 9 bases between. Sequencing input: PBMCs. The clonotype originates from a man aged 18 to 29 in good health and CMV-seronegative. V and J are TRBV6-4 and TRBJ2-3; tentatively, D is TRBD1 (5 bases). Written as DNA, the CDR3 is TGTGCCAGCAGTGACGGTGGGGCGACAGATACGCAGTATTTT. Translating gives CASSDGGATDTQYF.